The 10 T cell receptor beta chains below come from one sample, sequenced in a study of T cell responses to AZD1222 COVID-19 vaccine. Clones were sequenced by immunoSEQ multiplex PCR, and TCRdb holds only the in-frame ones, with some missing. The table includes 98,000 or so clones, 93% detected once. Source: peripheral blood, taken on day 0 of AZD1222 vaccination. The source of these receptors is an adult in good health.

The chain links TRBV11-3 to TRBJ1-4; TRBD1 aligns across 7 bases. The germline V gene encodes CDR1 SGHNT and CDR2 YENEEA. V shed 5 bases and J 5 bases; nucleotides not matched to a gene: 8. The CDR3 loop spans 15 amino acids. Here the CDR3 reads CASSPTGLHNEKLFF. For the CDR3, the DNA is TGTGCCAGCAGCCCGACAGGGCTTCACAATGAAAAACTGTTTTTT. The full variable domain, in which reference TRBV11-3 and TRBJ1-4 provide the parts outside the CDR3, is EAGVVQSPRYKIIEKKQPVAFWCNPISGHNTLYWYLQNLGQGPELLIRYENEEAVDDSQLPKDRFSAERLKGVDSTLKIQPAELGDSAVYLCASSPTGLHNEKLFFGSGTQLSVL.

The rearrangement uses TRBV7-2 and TRBJ1-1, with TRBD1 matching over 8 bases. The germline V gene encodes CDR1 SGHTA and CDR2 FQGNSA. The length of the CDR3 is 14 residues. The V and J ends lost 6 bases and 8 bases, in that order; junction bases with no gene match: 11. The CDR3 here is CASRSRQGNLEAFF. The CDR3 DNA sequence: TGTGCCAGCAGATCCCGACAGGGGAATTTGGAAGCTTTCTTT.

This rearrangement joins TRBV5-6 to TRBJ2-1, with no clear D. CDR1 is SGHDT, CDR2 YYEEEE, per germline. This CDR3 contains 16 residues. V was shortened by 4 bases and J by 1 base, with 15 bases between the two germline ends. The CDR3 loop reads CASSHADKGSYNEQFF. The CDR3 DNA sequence: TGTGCCAGCAGCCACGCCGACAAGGGTTCCTACAATGAGCAGTTCTTC.

This sequence joins TRBV28 and TRBJ2-2, with 7 bases lining up with TRBD1. CDR3 length equals 14 residues. The V segment lost 8 bases and the J segment 4 bases; nucleotides outside the gene matches: 7. CDR1 is MDHEN, CDR2 SYDVKM, per germline. The CDR3: CASAKGQTTGELFF. For the CDR3, the DNA is TGTGCCAGCGCTAAGGGACAGACCACCGGGGAGCTGTTTTTT.

This clone was observed a single time. The chain links TRBV7-3 to TRBJ2-7, with no clear D. Trimming cost V 1 base and J 2 bases, with 15 bases left between them. Germline loops: CDR1 SGHTA, CDR2 FQGTGA. This CDR3 contains 16 residues. The CDR3 here is CASSLRGRRDPYEQYF. CDR3 nucleotide sequence: TGTGCCAGCAGCTTAAGAGGCAGGAGAGACCCCTACGAGCAGTACTTC.

V gene TRBV6-4 combines with J gene TRBJ1-1; D perhaps matches TRBD1 (6 bases). V dropped 4 bases and J dropped 3 bases, with 9 bases sitting between them. From germline, CDR1 is MRHNA and CDR2 SNTAGT. This CDR3 has 13 residues. The CDR3 bases are TGTGCCAGCAGTGCCACAGGGTACACTGAAGCTTTCTTT. As protein: CASSATGYTEAFF.

This chain links TRBV6-5 with TRBJ2-7; 8 bases agree with TRBD2. J was trimmed by 0 bases and V by 8 bases; bases with no gene match: 6. The CDR3 length is 14 residues. From germline, CDR1 is MNHEY and CDR2 SVGAGI. As DNA, the CDR3 is TGTGCCAGCCATGTAGCGGGGAGCTCCTACGAGCAGTACTTC. This translates into CASHVAGSSYEQYF.

The chain has TRBV29-1 and TRBJ2-3; 7 positions match TRBD2. The length of the CDR3 is 15 residues. Trimming removed 4 bases from V and 0 bases from J; junction bases left unmatched: 7. Germline CDR1 is SQVTM and CDR2 is ANQGSEA. The DNA for the CDR3 is TGCAGCGTTGTTCTAGCGGTGACTAGCACAGATACGCAGTATTTT. This gives the protein CSVVLAVTSTDTQYF.

DNA of the CDR3: TGTGCCAGCAGCGGTTCCAACGTCCTGACTTTC. Translation gives CASSGSNVLTF. V gene TRBV27 combines with J gene TRBJ2-6; unclear D gene. In germline, CDR1 is MNHEY, CDR2 SMNVEV (reference sequence). This CDR3 region has 11 residues. With 6 bases removed from V and 8 bases from J, the gap between germline ends came to 5 bases.

This chain connects TRBV20-1 to TRBJ1-5; D is perhaps TRBD1 (5 bases). Germline V gives CDR1 DFQATT, CDR2 SNEGSKA (reference sequence). CDR3 length: 14 residues. V dropped 3 bases and J dropped 0 bases, with 9 bases sitting between them. CDR3 DNA sequence: TGCAGTGCTAGTCAGGGAGTTAGCAATCAGCCCCAGCATTTT. Amino acid sequence: CSASQGVSNQPQHF.